The 30 T cell receptor beta chains presented below share a single source sample, sequenced in a study of lymphopenia after photon versus proton radiotherapy. Assay: immunoSEQ multiplex PCR; the TCRdb copy retains only in-frame clones and omits some. The sample comprises 25,000 to 30,000 clones, approximately 87% of which are singletons, and roughly 50% rests with the top ten. The specimen was peripheral blood, collected from a patient treated with proton-based radiotherapy. The source is a woman between 55 and 75 years old with cholangiocarcinoma. Some clones in this sample may be carry-over from other donors' samples.

This clone was seen once. The chain recombines TRBV7-6 with TRBJ2-1; D is ambiguous. CDR1 and CDR2 from the germline V gene are SGHVS and FNYEAQ. The V and J ends lost 5 bases and 0 bases respectively, with 11 bases between them. This CDR3 is built from 15 residues. The CDR3 DNA follows: TGTGCCAGCAGCCCGAGTCTGAGCTCCTACAATGAGCAGTTCTTC. It is translated as CASSPSLSSYNEQFF.

This chain links TRBV4-3 with TRBJ2-3; 10 bases fit TRBD1. The V gene's germline CDR1 is LGHNA and CDR2 YSLEER. The J segment lost 2 bases and the V segment lost 0 bases, leaving 20 bases of the junction unmatched. The CDR3 spans 22 residues. The CDR3 DNA reads as TGCGCCAGCAGCCAAGAGGCCGGGACAGGGGCAACTCTTAGCGGGTACACAGATACGCAGTATTTT. Encoded protein: CASSQEAGTGATLSGYTDTQYF.

This clone is medium-sized within its sample. The V gene is TRBV9, the J gene TRBJ1-1; no firm D call. The V gene lost 0 bases and the J gene lost 5 bases, with 11 bases spanning the gap. The CDR3 is 14 residues long. Germline CDR1 reads SGDLS; CDR2 reads YYNGEE. The CDR3, as DNA: TGTGCCAGCAGCGTAGGGTCCGTACGGACTGAAGCTTTCTTT. This translates into CASSVGSVRTEAFF.

In its sample, this clone was seen once. The rearrangement joins TRBV18 to TRBJ2-5, with 12 positions matching TRBD2. Near its end, the DNA agrees better with TRBJ2-7, so the J call may be wrong. The CDR3 contains 15 residues. CDR1 and CDR2 (germline): KGHSH, LQKENI. The CDR3 nucleotides are TGTGCCAGCTCAACCGGGACTAGCGGGCGTTACGAGCAGTACTTC. It codes for CASSTGTSGRYEQYF.

This clone was found once. CDR3 DNA sequence: TGTGCCAGCAGTTCCTCGGCTAGCGGGGGGGCAGATACGCAGTATTTT. Amino acid sequence: CASSSSASGGADTQYF. V usage is TRBV6-5 and J usage is TRBJ2-3; 12 bases align to TRBD2. V lost 4 bases and J lost 4; bases outside the gene matches: 6. Per the germline V gene, CDR1 is MNHEY and CDR2 is SVGAGI. The CDR3 sequence is 16 residues long.

This clone was recorded only once. V and J are TRBV29-1 and TRBJ1-2; D remains unclear. The CDR3 sequence is 11 residues long. In germline, CDR1 is SQVTM, CDR2 ANQGSEA. V dropped 7 bases and J dropped 4 bases, with 10 bases sitting between them. The CDR3 protein is CSAGWSYGYTF. CDR3 in DNA: TGCAGCGCCGGGTGGAGCTATGGCTACACCTTC.

This chain connects TRBV11-2 to TRBJ1-3; the D is unclear. This CDR3 contains 15 residues. The V gene's germline CDR1 is SGHAT and CDR2 FQNNGV. Trimming pared 4 bases from V and 0 bases from J, leaving 10 bases between. The CDR3 bases are TGTGCCAGCAGCTCAACAGCAATCTCTGGAAACACCATATATTTT. It codes for CASSSTAISGNTIYF.

The rearrangement uses TRBV5-1 and TRBJ2-3; 9 nucleotides line up with TRBD1. J lost 4 bases, V lost 0 bases, and 9 bases had no gene match. In germline, CDR1 is SGHRS, CDR2 YFSETQ. The CDR3 loop spans 17 amino acids. The CDR3 loop is CASSLVGTGNPPDTQYF. For the CDR3, the DNA is TGCGCCAGCAGCTTGGTTGGGACAGGGAACCCACCAGATACGCAGTATTTT.

The CDR3 coding sequence is TGTGCCAGCAGCCCCTGGGGAGGGACCAGCAATCAGCCCCAGCATTTT. It encodes CASSPWGGTSNQPQHF. The V call is TRBV5-8, the J call TRBJ1-5; D is perhaps TRBD1 (5 bases). V lost 4 bases, J lost 1 base, and 15 bases lay in between. The CDR3 spans 16 residues. The V gene's germline CDR1 is SGHTS and CDR2 YDEGEE. The full variable domain, rest sourced from reference TRBV5-8 and TRBJ1-5, is EAGVTQSPTHLIKTRGQQATLRCSPISGHTSVYWYQQALGLGLQFLLWYDEGEERNRGNFPPRFSGRQFPNYSSELNVNALELEDSALYLCASSPWGGTSNQPQHFGDGTRLSIL.

This sequence joins TRBV4-3 and TRBJ1-1; unclear D gene. V was trimmed by 3 bases and J by 0 bases, leaving 14 bases between them. The CDR3 sequence is 16 residues long. Per the germline V gene, CDR1 is LGHNA and CDR2 is YSLEER. CDR3 sequence: CASSHVAGIMNTEAFF. The CDR3 nucleotides are TGCGCCAGCAGCCACGTCGCCGGGATTATGAACACTGAAGCTTTCTTT.

CDR3: CASSTQPGTSGVNEQFF. The CDR3 DNA reads as TGCGCCAGCAGCACTCAACCCGGGACTAGCGGGGTGAATGAGCAGTTCTTC. This chain links TRBV5-1 with TRBJ2-1, with 13 bases matching TRBD2. Germline assignment: CDR1 SGHRS and CDR2 YFSETQ. This CDR3 contains 17 residues. J gave up 7 bases and V 4 bases, and 11 bases lay outside the gene matches. The full variable domain, in which reference TRBV5-1 and TRBJ2-1 provide the parts outside the CDR3, is KAGVTQTPRYLIKTRGQQVTLSCSPISGHRSVSWYQQTPGQGLQFLFEYFSETQRNKGNFPGRFSGRQFSNSRSEMNVSTLELGDSALYLCASSTQPGTSGVNEQFFGPGTRLTVL.

The chain recombines TRBV29-1 with TRBJ2-2; D is undetermined. Germline assignment: CDR1 SQVTM and CDR2 ANQGSEA. Trimming pared 4 bases from V and 6 bases from J, leaving 9 bases between. The CDR3 runs to 12 residues. The CDR3 DNA is TGCAGCGTTGCAGTTTCTGCCGGGGAGCTGTTTTTT. It translates to CSVAVSAGELFF.

This clone was recorded once. V usage is TRBV7-9 and J usage is TRBJ1-3, with D uncertain. The CDR3 runs to 15 residues. V lost 10 bases, J lost 0 bases, and 16 bases lay in between. The germline V gene has CDR1 SEHNR and CDR2 FQNEAQ (reference sequence). The CDR3 DNA reads TGTGCCATCCTCCGGGGATCCATCTCTGGAAACACCATATATTTT. This gives the protein CAILRGSISGNTIYF.

The rearrangement links TRBV11-3 to TRBJ2-7, with D possibly being TRBD1 (5 bases). The CDR3 has 13 residues. CDR1 is SGHNT, CDR2 YENEEA, per germline. The ends were cut back, 5 bases at V and 3 bases at J, with 11 bases in the middle. The CDR3 DNA follows: TGTGCCAGCAGCCTGGGGCGCCACTACGAGCAGTACTTC. It translates to CASSLGRHYEQYF.

The chain has TRBV15 and TRBJ2-7; 7 positions agree with TRBD2. V gave up 0 bases and J gave up 4 bases; unmatched junction bases: 6. CDR3 length: 15 amino acids. Per germline, CDR1 LNHNV and CDR2 YYDKDF (reference sequence). CDR3: CATSRETGGTYEQYF. CDR3 nucleotide sequence: TGTGCCACCAGCAGAGAAACGGGAGGAACTTACGAGCAGTACTTC. Drawing the rest from reference TRBV15 and TRBJ2-7, the complete variable domain is DAMVIQNPRYQVTQFGKPVTLSCSQTLNHNVMYWYQQKSSQAPKLLFHYYDKDFNNEADTPDNFQSRRPNTSFCFLDIRSPGLGDTAMYLCATSRETGGTYEQYFGPGTRLTVT.

This chain uses TRBV4-1 with TRBJ2-1; maybe TRBD1 (5 bases). The germline CDR1 and CDR2 sequences are MGHRA and YSYEKL. V lost 7 bases to trimming and J lost 3 bases, with 16 bases between them. The CDR3 spans 15 residues. This chain's CDR3 is CASNLTPTDYNEQFF. DNA of the CDR3: TGCGCCAGCAACCTTACTCCGACAGACTACAATGAGCAGTTCTTC.

The chain recombines TRBV19 with TRBJ1-1; maybe TRBD1 (6 bases). Deletions cut 2 bases from V and 1 base from J, with 14 bases between. The CDR3 is 16 amino acids. Germline loops: CDR1 LNHDA, CDR2 SQIVND (reference sequence). The CDR3 DNA sequence: TGTGCCAGTAGTATATGGAAGGGGGGCAGGAACACTGAAGCTTTCTTT. It is translated as CASSIWKGGRNTEAFF.

This chain links TRBV27 with TRBJ1-2; TRBD1 aligns across 8 bases. Trimming took 8 bases from V and 0 from J; bases not matched to a gene: 8. CDR1 is MNHEY and CDR2 is SMNVEV in the germline V gene (reference sequence). The CDR3 covers 15 residues. For the CDR3, the DNA is TGTGCCAGCGGGACACCGGGACAGGCTAACTATGGCTACACCTTC. This codes for CASGTPGQANYGYTF.

The CDR3 spells CASSLAPGSNTGELFF. The CDR3 nucleotides read TGTGCCAGCAGCTTAGCCCCGGGCAGTAACACCGGGGAGCTGTTTTTT. The chain links TRBV7-7 to TRBJ2-2; D gene uncertain. V was trimmed by 0 bases and J by 2 bases, leaving 10 bases between them. Germline loops: CDR1 SSHAT, CDR2 FNYEAQ (reference sequence). The CDR3 is 16 residues long.

The rearrangement links TRBV27 to TRBJ1-4; TRBD1 is a possible D gene (5 bases). Germline V gene sequence: CDR1 MNHEY, CDR2 SMNVEV (reference sequence). This CDR3 is 16 amino acids long. Trimming cost V 6 bases and J 8 bases, with 22 bases left between them. CDR3 nucleotide sequence: TGTGCCAGCAGCCCGGTGGGGGTGGGGATGGGGGAAAAACTGTTTTTT. Its protein is CASSPVGVGMGEKLFF.

V and J are TRBV27 and TRBJ2-2, with TRBD2 identical over 7 bases. V trimming: 3 bases; J trimming: 4 bases; junction bases outside the gene matches: 8. The germline V gene has CDR1 MNHEY and CDR2 SMNVEV (reference sequence). The CDR3 is 16 amino acids. DNA for the CDR3: TGTGCCAGCAGTTTTTTGGCTAGCGGAATCACCGGGGAGCTGTTTTTT. Translating it yields CASSFLASGITGELFF.

The V gene is TRBV10-1, the J gene TRBJ2-1, with no clear D. Trimming removed 6 bases from V and 1 base from J, with 16 bases in between. Per the germline V gene, CDR1 is WNHNN and CDR2 is SYGVQD (reference sequence). The CDR3 contains 16 residues. CDR3 nucleotides: TGCGCCAGCAGCGTTTTGGGAAGTGCGTCCTACAATGAGCAGTTCTTC. Its protein product is CASSVLGSASYNEQFF.

The V call is TRBV9, the J call TRBJ2-2, with 8 bases fitting TRBD2. J lost 4 bases, V lost 7 bases, and 9 bases had no gene match. The germline V gene encodes CDR1 SGDLS and CDR2 YYNGEE. This CDR3 region has 15 residues. CDR3 sequence reads: CASGQREWFTGELFF. CDR3 sequence (DNA): TGTGCCAGCGGTCAGCGGGAGTGGTTCACCGGGGAGCTGTTTTTT.

The chain carries TRBV5-1 and TRBJ2-5; possibly TRBD1 for D (6 bases). The CDR3 is 14 residues long. Germline loops: CDR1 SGHRS, CDR2 YFSETQ. V lost 3 bases to trimming and J lost 1 base, with 10 bases between them. DNA of the CDR3: TGCGCCAGCAGCTCGGACAGCCGCCAAGAGACCCAGTACTTC. Translating gives CASSSDSRQETQYF.

The J gene is TRBJ1-2, the V gene TRBV4-2; 8 bases fit TRBD1. Germline trimming cut 1 base from V and 6 bases from J; bases unmatched to any gene: 4. CDR1 is LGHNA and CDR2 is YNFKEQ in the germline V gene. The CDR3 is made up of 14 amino acids. The CDR3 reads CASSQGTGTHGYTF. The CDR3 DNA sequence: TGTGCCAGCAGCCAAGGGACAGGGACCCATGGCTACACCTTC.

The rearrangement joins TRBV7-9 to TRBJ2-7, with D unresolved. Germline assignment: CDR1 SEHNR and CDR2 FQNEAQ (reference sequence). Trimming took off 1 base at V and 7 bases at J, with 14 bases between the two ends. The length of the CDR3 is 14 residues. In nucleotides, the CDR3 is TGTGCCAGCAGCTTAGAAGTAGAAACGGGTGAGCAGTACTTC. It specifies CASSLEVETGEQYF.

J is TRBJ2-2 and V is TRBV5-1, with D perhaps matching TRBD1 (5 bases). V dropped 0 bases and J dropped 0 bases, with 12 bases sitting between them. This CDR3 has 17 residues. Germline assignment: CDR1 SGHRS and CDR2 YFSETQ. Here the CDR3 reads CASSLATGATNTGELFF. In DNA, the CDR3 is TGCGCCAGCAGCTTGGCCACTGGGGCTACGAACACCGGGGAGCTGTTTTTT.

A remark on this clone: The junction departs from germline at one end; a sequencing error may be responsible. This chain links TRBV7-8 with TRBJ1-1; no reliable D call. The CDR3 runs 15 residues. Germline assignment: CDR1 SGHVS and CDR2 FQNEAQ. This CDR3 reads CASTLGFMGNTEAFF. CDR3 in DNA: TGTGCCAGCACCTTAGGGTTTATGGGGAACACTGAAGCTTTCTTT.

The gene calls are TRBV5-1 and TRBJ1-1; D gene uncertain. Germline V gene sequence: CDR1 SGHRS, CDR2 YFSETQ. The CDR3 is made up of 12 amino acids. Between the trimmed V and J ends, which lost 0 bases and 3 bases, there was a span of 3 bases. CDR3 coding DNA: TGCGCCAGCAGCTTGGGGTACACTGAAGCTTTCTTT. It translates to CASSLGYTEAFF.

This clone has a single count. The genes are TRBV7-9 and TRBJ1-4, with D maybe TRBD1 (6 bases). The V end lost 6 bases, the J end lost 7 bases, and 12 bases lay between the germline ends. The CDR3 is made up of 13 amino acids. Germline values: CDR1 SEHNR, CDR2 FQNEAQ (reference sequence). CDR3 coding DNA: TGTGCCAGCAGACCCGACAGGTTTGAAAAACTGTTTTTT. It yields the protein CASRPDRFEKLFF.